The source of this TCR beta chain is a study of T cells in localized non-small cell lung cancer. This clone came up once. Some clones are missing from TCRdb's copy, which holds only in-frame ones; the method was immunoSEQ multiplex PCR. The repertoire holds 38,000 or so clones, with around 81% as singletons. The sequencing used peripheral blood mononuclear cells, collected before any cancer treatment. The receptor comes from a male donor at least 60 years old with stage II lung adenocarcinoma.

Here the CDR3 DNA reads TGTGCCAGCAGCCAAGATGGACAGGGGGGCTTAGGTGATAACTATGGCTACACCTTC. It yields the protein CASSQDGQGGLGDNYGYTF. The V gene is TRBV4-2, the J gene TRBJ1-2, with 10 nucleotides matching TRBD1. CDR3 length: 19 residues. Germline loops: CDR1 LGHNA, CDR2 YNFKEQ. Unmatched junction bases numbered 11, after V lost 0 bases and J lost 1 base.